This entry lists 2 T cell receptor beta chains sequenced from one sample in a study of a mutant IDH1 vaccine in newly diagnosed glioma (dated by TCRdb to the early 2020s). The meaning of the sample's time point label: week 5, during vaccination. A 20-mer mutant IDH1 peptide at 300 micrograms in Montanide made up each vaccine dose, which was injected subcutaneously together with topical imiquimod. No antigen has been identified for these receptors. The method was the immunoSEQ multiplex PCR assay. Held by TCRdb, this immuneACCESS table contains in-frame sequences only and omits some clones. Under half of the omission traces to an unresolved V gene where checked; the cause of the rest is unknown. Across this sample there are about 83,000 clones, with more than 85% seen only once. The ten largest account for just over 0.55% of the sample. This material consisted of PBMCs, taken from a glioma patient whose treatment included an IDH1 peptide vaccine. The source of these receptors is a woman between 45 and 65 years old with glioma.

This sequence joins TRBV7-3 and TRBJ2-3; no clear D gene. This CDR3 has 13 amino acids. Germline CDR1 reads SGHTA; CDR2 reads FQGTGA. With 2 bases removed from V and 0 bases from J, the gap between germline ends came to 3 bases. The DNA of the CDR3 is TGTGCCAGCAGCTTACCTAGCACAGATACGCAGTATTTT. It encodes CASSLPSTDTQYF.

The gene calls are TRBV9 and TRBJ2-2, with 8 bases aligning to TRBD1. Germline V lookup: CDR1 SGDLS, CDR2 YYNGEE. V lost 3 bases and J lost 4; bases outside the gene matches: 2. The CDR3 has 14 amino acids. CDR3 nucleotide sequence: TGTGCCAGCAGCGCAACAGGGGGCACCGGGGAGCTGTTTTTT. Its protein product is CASSATGGTGELFF.